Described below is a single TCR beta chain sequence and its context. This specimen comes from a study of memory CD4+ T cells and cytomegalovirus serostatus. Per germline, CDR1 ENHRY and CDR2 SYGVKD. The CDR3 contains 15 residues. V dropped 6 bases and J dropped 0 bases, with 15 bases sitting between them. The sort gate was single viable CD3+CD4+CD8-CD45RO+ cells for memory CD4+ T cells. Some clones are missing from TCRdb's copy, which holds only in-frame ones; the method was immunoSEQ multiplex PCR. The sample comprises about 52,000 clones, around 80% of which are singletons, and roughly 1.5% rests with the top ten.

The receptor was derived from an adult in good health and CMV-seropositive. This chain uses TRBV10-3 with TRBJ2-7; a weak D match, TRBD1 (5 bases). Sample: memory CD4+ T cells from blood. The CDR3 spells CAISAGPGISYEQYF. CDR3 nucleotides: TGTGCCATCAGCGCAGGGCCTGGGATCTCCTACGAGCAGTACTTC.